A selection of T cell receptor beta chains follows, all from one sample in a study of beta chain features in type 1 diabetes. TCRdb's table, derived via immunoSEQ multiplex PCR, lists solely in-frame clones and lacks some. The sample carries roughly 300,000 clones, 8% recorded once. The sequenced sample consisted of central memory CD4+ T cells from blood. Receptors originate from a woman aged 18-29 years in good health. The CDR3 runs from the conserved cysteine through the conserved F or W.

>TRBV7-2|TRBJ2-5
CASSQGGRAQETQYF
>TRBV5-4|TRBJ2-7
CASSEPSSYEQYF
>TRBV4-2|TRBJ2-7
CASSQSAGTYEQYF
>TRBV15|TRBJ1-2
CATSRESGSDYGYTF
>TRBV11-1|TRBJ1-1
CASSRGTNTEAFF
>TRBV4-3|TRBJ2-7
CASSQDSGGTHYEQYF
>TRBV23-1|TRBJ2-2
CASSPTSHPPPGELFF
>TRBV7-2|TRBJ2-3
CASSFIGRTDTQYF
>TRBV18|TRBJ1-1
CASSRDRGNTEAFF
>TRBV2|TRBJ1-4
CASSSGQGGEKLFF
>TRBV20-1|TRBJ2-7
CSARDQYEQYF
>TRBV2|TRBJ2-2
CASSLKFGRAYAGELFF
>TRBV7-2|TRBJ2-1
CASSVHNEQFF
>TRBV28|TRBJ2-2
CASTPVGPEDTGELFF
>TRBV27|TRBJ2-5
CASRDVRETQYF
>TRBV7-2|TRBJ2-5
CASSLVASEQETQYF
>TRBV6-6|TRBJ2-7
CASSYYREQYF
>TRBV5-4|TRBJ2-1
CASQDPWNEQFF
>TRBV9|TRBJ1-1
CASSAEGYTEAFF
>TRBV7-9|TRBJ2-7
CASSPYTGTIYEQYF
>TRBV7-2|TRBJ2-1
CASSRNSGRRHEQFF
>TRBV10-3|TRBJ2-7
CATRGGDNYEQYF
>TRBV7-9|TRBJ1-4
CASSLAGGFEKLFF
>TRBV21-1|TRBJ2-5
CASSPLEVEETQYF
>TRBV7-2|TRBJ2-3
CASSPLAGPGWNTQYF
>TRBV10-3|TRBJ2-3
CAIKGGGTDTQYF
>TRBV10-3|TRBJ2-3
CASKAGGIDTQYF
>TRBV5-6|TRBJ2-4
CASSLNLGGIQYF
>TRBV5-1|TRBJ2-7
CASSLGAPTYEQYF
>TRBV4-2|TRBJ2-5
CASSQPGTGVSETQYF
>TRBV5-5|TRBJ2-6
CASSLQVRGQAVLTF
>TRBV7-4|TRBJ1-4
CASSLGHFGVEKLFF
>TRBV18|TRBJ1-2
CASSPPSGTGGYGYTF
>TRBV9|TRBJ2-1
CASSVGIGEQFF
>TRBV5-1|TRBJ1-2
CASSLGQDYGYTF
>TRBV5-4|TRBJ2-1
CASSLTSGATYNEQFF
>TRBV18|TRBJ2-1
CASSPWDRDMYNEQFF
>TRBV7-2|TRBJ2-6
CASSLARGLTGANVLTF
>TRBV20-1|TRBJ2-4
CSAQDRDIQYF
>TRBV6-1|TRBJ2-2
CASTLQGFNTGELFF
>TRBV5-1|TRBJ2-2
CASSPQGANTGELFF
>TRBV6-5|-
CASSLTQGPHEQYF